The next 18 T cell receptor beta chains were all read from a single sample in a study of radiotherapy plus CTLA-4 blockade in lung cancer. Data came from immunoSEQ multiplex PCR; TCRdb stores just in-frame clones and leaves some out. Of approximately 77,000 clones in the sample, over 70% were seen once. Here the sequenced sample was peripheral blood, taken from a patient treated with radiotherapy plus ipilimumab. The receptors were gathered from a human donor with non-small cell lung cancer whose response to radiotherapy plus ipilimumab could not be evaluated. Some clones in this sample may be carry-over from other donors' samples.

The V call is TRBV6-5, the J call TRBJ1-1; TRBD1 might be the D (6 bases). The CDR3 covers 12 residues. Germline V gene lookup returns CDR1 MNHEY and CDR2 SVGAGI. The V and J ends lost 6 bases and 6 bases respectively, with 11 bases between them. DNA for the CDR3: TGTGCCAGCAGGAAGGGGGAACCTGAAGCTTTCTTT. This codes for CASRKGEPEAFF.

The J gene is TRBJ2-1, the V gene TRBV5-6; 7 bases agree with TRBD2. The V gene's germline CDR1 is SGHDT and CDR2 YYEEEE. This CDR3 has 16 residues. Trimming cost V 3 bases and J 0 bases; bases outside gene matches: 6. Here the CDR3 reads CASSSNSGFSYNEQFF. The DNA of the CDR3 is TGTGCCAGCAGCTCAAATAGCGGGTTCTCCTACAATGAGCAGTTCTTC.

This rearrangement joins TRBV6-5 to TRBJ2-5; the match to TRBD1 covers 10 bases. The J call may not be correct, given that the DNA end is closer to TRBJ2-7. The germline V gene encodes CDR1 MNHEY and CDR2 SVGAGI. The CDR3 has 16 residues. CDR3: CASSWAPGTGAYEQYF. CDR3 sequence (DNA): TGTGCCAGCAGTTGGGCTCCCGGGACAGGGGCCTACGAGCAGTACTTC.

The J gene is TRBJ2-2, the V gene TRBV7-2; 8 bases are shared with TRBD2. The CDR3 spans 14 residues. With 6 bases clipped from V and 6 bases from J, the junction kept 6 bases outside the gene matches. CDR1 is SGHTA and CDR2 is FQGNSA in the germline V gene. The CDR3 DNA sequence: TGTGCCAGCAGACCCGGACTAGCACCCGGGGAGCTGTTTTTT. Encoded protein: CASRPGLAPGELFF. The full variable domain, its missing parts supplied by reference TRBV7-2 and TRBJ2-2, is GAGVSQSPSNKVTEKGKDVELRCDPISGHTALYWYRQSLGQGLEFLIYFQGNSAPDKSGLPSDRFSAERTGGSVSTLTIQRTQQEDSAVYLCASRPGLAPGELFFGEGSRLTVL.

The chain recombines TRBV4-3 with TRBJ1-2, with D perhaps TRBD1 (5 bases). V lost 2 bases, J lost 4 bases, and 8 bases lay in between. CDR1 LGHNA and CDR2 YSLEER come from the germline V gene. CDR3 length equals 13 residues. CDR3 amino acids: CASSQPGVYGYTF. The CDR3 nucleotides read TGCGCCAGCAGCCAACCGGGGGTCTATGGCTACACCTTC.

The CDR3 nucleotides read TGCGCCAGCAGCACCGGACAGGAAGAGGTGCAGTACTTC. Amino acid sequence: CASSTGQEEVQYF. This sequence joins TRBV5-1 and TRBJ2-7; TRBD1 aligns across 7 bases. CDR1 is SGHRS and CDR2 is YFSETQ in the germline V gene. CDR3 size: 13 residues. Losses at the gene ends were 4 bases for V and 9 bases for J; bases not matched to a gene: 10.

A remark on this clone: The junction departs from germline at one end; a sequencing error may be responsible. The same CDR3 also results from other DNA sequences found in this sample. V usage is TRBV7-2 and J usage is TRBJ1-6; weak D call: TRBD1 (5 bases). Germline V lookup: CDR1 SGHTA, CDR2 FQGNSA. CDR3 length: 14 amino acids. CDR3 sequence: CASSPEGRGSPLHF. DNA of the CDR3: TGTGCCAGCAGCCCTGAGGGGAGGGGTTCACCTCTCCACTTT.

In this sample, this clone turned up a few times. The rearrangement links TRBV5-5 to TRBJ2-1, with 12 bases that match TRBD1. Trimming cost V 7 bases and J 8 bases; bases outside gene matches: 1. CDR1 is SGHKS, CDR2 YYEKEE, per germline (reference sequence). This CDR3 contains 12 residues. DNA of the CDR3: TGTGCCAGCGGGACAGGGGGCTATGAGCAGTTCTTC. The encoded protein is CASGTGGYEQFF.

CDR3 DNA sequence: TGTGCCAGCAGTTTATTCAGGTACACAGATACGCAGTATTTT. It translates to CASSLFRYTDTQYF. The chain uses TRBV27 and TRBJ2-3; D call uncertain. V was clipped by 1 base and J by 2 bases, with 7 bases between them. Per germline, CDR1 MNHEY and CDR2 SMNVEV (reference sequence). The CDR3 sequence is 14 residues long.

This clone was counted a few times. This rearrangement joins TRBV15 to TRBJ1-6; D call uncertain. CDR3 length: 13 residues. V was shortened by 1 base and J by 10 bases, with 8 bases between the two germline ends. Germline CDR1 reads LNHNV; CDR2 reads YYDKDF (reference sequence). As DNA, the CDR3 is TGTGCCACCAGCAGAGTTGGGGAGTCACCCCTCCACTTT. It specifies CATSRVGESPLHF. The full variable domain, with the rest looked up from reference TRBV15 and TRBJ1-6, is DAMVIQNPRYQVTQFGKPVTLSCSQTLNHNVMYWYQQKSSQAPKLLFHYYDKDFNNEADTPDNFQSRRPNTSFCFLDIRSPGLGDTAMYLCATSRVGESPLHFGNGTRLTVT.

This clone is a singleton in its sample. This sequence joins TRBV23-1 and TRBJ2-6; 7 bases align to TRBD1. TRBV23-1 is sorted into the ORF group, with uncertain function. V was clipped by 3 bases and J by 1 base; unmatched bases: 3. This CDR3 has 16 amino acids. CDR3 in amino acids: CASSHEGASGANVLTF. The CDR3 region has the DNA TGCGCCAGCAGTCATGAGGGGGCATCTGGGGCCAACGTCCTGACTTTC.

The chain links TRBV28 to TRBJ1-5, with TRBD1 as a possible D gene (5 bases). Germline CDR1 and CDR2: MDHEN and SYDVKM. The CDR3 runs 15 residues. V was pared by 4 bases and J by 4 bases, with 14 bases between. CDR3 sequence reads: CASSSPRRGNQPQHF. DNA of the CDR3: TGTGCCAGCAGTTCTCCCAGGAGGGGTAATCAGCCCCAGCATTTT.

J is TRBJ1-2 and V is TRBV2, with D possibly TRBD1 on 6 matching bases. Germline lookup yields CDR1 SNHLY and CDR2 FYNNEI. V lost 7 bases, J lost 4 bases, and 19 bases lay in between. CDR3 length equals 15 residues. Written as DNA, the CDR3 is TGTGCCAGCACTCCTCGGACAGAAGAAGGCTATGGCTACACCTTC. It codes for CASTPRTEEGYGYTF.

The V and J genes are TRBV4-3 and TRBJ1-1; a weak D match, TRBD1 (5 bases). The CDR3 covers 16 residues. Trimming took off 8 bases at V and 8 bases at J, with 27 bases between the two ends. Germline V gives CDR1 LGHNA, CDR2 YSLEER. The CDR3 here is CASSTFPLTENIEAFF. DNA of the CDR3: TGCGCCAGCTCTACCTTCCCCCTGACAGAGAACATCGAAGCTTTCTTT.

This CDR3 reads CASSRPGGTETQYF. The CDR3 DNA reads as TGTGCCAGCAGTAGGCCGGGGGGGACAGAGACCCAGTACTTC. The chain joins TRBV27 to TRBJ2-5; the match to TRBD2 covers 8 bases. After removal of 5 bases from V and 4 bases from J, the junction contained 6 bases not matched to a gene. The CDR3 has 14 residues. Germline loops: CDR1 MNHEY, CDR2 SMNVEV (reference sequence).

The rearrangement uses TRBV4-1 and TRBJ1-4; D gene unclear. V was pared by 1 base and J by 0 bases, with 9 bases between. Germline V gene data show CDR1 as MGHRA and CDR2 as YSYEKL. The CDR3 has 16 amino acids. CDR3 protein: CASSQGAEPTNEKLFF. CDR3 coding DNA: TGCGCCAGCAGCCAAGGGGCTGAGCCAACTAATGAAAAACTGTTTTTT.

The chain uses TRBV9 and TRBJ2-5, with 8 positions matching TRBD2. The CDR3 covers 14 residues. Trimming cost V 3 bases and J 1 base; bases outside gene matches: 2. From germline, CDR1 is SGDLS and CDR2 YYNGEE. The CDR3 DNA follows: TGTGCCAGCAGCGCAGGGACTAGCCAAGAGACCCAGTACTTC. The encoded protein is CASSAGTSQETQYF.

The chain's CDR3 is CASITGDARNSPLHF. In DNA form, the CDR3 reads TGTGCCAGCATTACGGGGGACGCACGGAATTCACCCCTCCACTTT. The chain is built from TRBV6-1 and TRBJ1-6; the D gene is possibly TRBD1 (5 bases). Trimming cost V 7 bases and J 7 bases, with 17 bases left between them. Germline V gene lookup returns CDR1 MNHNS and CDR2 SASEGT. CDR3 size: 15 residues.